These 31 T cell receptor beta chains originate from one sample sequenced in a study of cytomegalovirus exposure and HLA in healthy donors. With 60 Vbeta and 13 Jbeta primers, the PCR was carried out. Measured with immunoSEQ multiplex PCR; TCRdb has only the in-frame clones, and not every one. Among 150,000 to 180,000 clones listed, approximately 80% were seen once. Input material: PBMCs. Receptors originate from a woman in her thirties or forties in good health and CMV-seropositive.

This CDR3 reads CASSWSSSYEQYF. CDR3 bases: TGTGCCAGCAGCTGGTCTAGCTCCTACGAGCAGTACTTC. V gene TRBV6-6 combines with J gene TRBJ2-7; D gene ambiguous. Looked up from germline, CDR1 is MNHNY and CDR2 is SVGAGI (reference sequence). There are 13 residues in the CDR3. V lost 6 bases, J lost 0 bases, and 9 bases lay in between.

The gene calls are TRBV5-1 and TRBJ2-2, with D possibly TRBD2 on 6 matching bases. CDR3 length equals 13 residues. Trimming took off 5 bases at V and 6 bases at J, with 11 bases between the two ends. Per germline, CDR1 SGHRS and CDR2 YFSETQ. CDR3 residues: CASSSPSAGELFF. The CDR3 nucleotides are TGCGCCAGCAGTTCTCCTAGCGCCGGGGAGCTGTTTTTT.

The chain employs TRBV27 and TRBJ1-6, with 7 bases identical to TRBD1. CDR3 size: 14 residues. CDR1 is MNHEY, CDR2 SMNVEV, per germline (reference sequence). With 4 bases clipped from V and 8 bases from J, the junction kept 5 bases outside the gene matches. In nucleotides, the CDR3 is TGTGCCAGCAGTTCTCAGGGGGGTTATTCACCCCTCCACTTT. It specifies CASSSQGGYSPLHF.

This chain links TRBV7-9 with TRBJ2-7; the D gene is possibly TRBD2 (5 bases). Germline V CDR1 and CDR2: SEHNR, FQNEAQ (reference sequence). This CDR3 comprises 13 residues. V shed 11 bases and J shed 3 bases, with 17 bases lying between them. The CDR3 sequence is CAAADCQDYEQYF. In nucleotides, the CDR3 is TGTGCCGCTGCGGACTGCCAAGACTACGAGCAGTACTTC.

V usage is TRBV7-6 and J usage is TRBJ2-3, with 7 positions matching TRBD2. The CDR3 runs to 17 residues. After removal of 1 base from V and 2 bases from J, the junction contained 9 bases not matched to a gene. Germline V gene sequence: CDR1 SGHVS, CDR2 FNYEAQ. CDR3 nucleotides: TGTGCCAGCAGCTTAGTTTCGCTAGCGGTAGACACAGATACGCAGTATTTT. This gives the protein CASSLVSLAVDTDTQYF.

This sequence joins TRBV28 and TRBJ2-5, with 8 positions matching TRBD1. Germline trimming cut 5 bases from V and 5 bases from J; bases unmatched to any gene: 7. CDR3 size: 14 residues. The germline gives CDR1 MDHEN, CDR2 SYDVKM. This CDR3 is CASSPGQGAETQYF. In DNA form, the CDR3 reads TGTGCCAGCAGTCCCGGGCAGGGGGCGGAGACCCAGTACTTC.

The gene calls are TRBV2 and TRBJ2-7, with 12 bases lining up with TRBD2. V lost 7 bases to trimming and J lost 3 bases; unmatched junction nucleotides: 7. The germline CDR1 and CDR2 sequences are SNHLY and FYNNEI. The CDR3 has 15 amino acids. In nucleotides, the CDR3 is TGTGCCAGCATCGCACCGGGACTAGCGGGCTACGAGCAGTACTTC. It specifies CASIAPGLAGYEQYF.

The CDR3 DNA reads TGTGCCAGGCTATTATTGGACAGGGACGAGCAGTACTTC. Protein sequence: CARLLLDRDEQYF. The chain employs TRBV27 and TRBJ2-7, with 8 bases lining up with TRBD1. Germline V gene sequence: CDR1 MNHEY, CDR2 SMNVEV (reference sequence). V dropped 9 bases and J dropped 5; count of bases not matched to a gene: 9. The CDR3 covers 13 residues.

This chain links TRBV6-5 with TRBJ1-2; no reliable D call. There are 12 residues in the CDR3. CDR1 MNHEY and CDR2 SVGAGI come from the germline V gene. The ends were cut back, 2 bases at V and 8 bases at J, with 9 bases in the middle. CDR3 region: CASSYQDGGYTF. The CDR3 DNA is TGTGCCAGCAGTTACCAGGATGGAGGCTACACCTTC.

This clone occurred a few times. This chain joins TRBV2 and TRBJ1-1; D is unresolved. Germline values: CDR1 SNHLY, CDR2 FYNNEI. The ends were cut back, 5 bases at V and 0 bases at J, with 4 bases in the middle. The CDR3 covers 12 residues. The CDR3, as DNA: TGTGCCAGCAGTTATCTGAACACTGAAGCTTTCTTT. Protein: CASSYLNTEAFF.

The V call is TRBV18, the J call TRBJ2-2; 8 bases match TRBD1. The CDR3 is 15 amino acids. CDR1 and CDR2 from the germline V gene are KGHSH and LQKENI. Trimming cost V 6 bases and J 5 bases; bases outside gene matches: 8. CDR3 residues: CASSPPGGETGELFF. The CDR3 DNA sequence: TGTGCCAGCTCGCCGCCAGGGGGCGAGACCGGGGAGCTGTTTTTT.

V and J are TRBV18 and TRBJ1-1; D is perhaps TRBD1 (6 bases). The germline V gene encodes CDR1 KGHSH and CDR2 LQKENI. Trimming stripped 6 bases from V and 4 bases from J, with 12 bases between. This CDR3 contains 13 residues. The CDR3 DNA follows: TGTGCCAGCTCCGACAGGATTAGCACTGAAGCTTTCTTT. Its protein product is CASSDRISTEAFF.

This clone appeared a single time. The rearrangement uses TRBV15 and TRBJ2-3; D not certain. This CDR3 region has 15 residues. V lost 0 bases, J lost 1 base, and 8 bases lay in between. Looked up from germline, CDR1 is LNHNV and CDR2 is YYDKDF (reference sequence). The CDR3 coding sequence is TGTGCCACCAGCAGAGAGGCCTCAGGCACAGATACGCAGTATTTT. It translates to CATSREASGTDTQYF.

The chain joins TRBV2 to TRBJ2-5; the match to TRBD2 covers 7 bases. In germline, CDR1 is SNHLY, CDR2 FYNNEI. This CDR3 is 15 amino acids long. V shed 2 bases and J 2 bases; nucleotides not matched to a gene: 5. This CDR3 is CASSERGGRQETQYF. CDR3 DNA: TGTGCCAGCAGTGAAAGGGGCGGGAGACAAGAGACCCAGTACTTC.

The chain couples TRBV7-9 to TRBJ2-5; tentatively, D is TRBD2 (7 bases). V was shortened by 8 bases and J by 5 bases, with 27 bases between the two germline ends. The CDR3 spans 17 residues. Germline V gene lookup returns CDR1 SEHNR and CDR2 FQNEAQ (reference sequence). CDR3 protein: CASGSLLQGGAVETQYF. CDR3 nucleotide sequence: TGTGCCAGCGGATCCCTCCTCCAAGGGGGGGCGGTGGAGACCCAGTACTTC.

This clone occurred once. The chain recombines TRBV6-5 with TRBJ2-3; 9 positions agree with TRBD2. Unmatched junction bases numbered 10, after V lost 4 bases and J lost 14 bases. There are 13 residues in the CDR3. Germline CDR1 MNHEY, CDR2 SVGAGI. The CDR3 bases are TGTGCCAGCAGTTTCGTCATATCGCGGGGGGGGTATTTT. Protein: CASSFVISRGGYF.

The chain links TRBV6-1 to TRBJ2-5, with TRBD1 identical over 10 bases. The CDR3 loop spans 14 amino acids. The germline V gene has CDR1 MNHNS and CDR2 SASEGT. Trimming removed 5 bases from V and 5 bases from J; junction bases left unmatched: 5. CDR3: CASSRQGADETQYF. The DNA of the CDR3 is TGTGCCAGCAGTAGACAGGGGGCTGATGAGACCCAGTACTTC.

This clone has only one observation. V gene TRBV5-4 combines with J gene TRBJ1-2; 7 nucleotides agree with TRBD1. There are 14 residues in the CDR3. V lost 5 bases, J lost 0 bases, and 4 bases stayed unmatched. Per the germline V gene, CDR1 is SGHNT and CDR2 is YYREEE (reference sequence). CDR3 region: CASSRTGTNYGYTF. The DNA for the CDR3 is TGTGCCAGCAGTCGGACAGGAACTAACTATGGCTACACCTTC. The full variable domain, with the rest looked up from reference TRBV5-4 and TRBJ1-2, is ETGVTQSPTHLIKTRGQQVTLRCSSQSGHNTVSWYQQALGQGPQFIFQYYREEENGRGNFPPRFSGLQFPNYSSELNVNALELDDSALYLCASSRTGTNYGYTFGSGTRLTVV.

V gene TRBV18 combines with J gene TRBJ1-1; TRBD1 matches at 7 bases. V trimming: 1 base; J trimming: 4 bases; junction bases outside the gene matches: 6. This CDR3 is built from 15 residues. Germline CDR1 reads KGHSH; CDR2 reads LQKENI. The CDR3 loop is CASSPLQGDGTEAFF. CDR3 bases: TGTGCCAGCTCACCACTCCAGGGGGATGGCACTGAAGCTTTCTTT.

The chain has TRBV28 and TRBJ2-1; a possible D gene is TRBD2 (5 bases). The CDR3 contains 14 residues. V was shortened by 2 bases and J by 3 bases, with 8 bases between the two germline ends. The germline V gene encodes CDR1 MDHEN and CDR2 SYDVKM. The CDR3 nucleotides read TGTGCCAGCAGTTTAATCCGGGACTACAATGAGCAGTTCTTC. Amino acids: CASSLIRDYNEQFF. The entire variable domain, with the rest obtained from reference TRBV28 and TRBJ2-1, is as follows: DVKVTQSSRYLVKRTGEKVFLECVQDMDHENMFWYRQDPGLGLRLIYFSYDVKMKEKGDIPEGYSVSREKKERFSLILESASTNQTSMYLCASSLIRDYNEQFFGPGTRLTVL.

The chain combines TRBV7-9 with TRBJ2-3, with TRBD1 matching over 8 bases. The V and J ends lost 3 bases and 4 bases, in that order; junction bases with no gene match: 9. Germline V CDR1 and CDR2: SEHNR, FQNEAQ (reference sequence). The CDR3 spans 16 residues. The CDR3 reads CASSLQSGGLADTQYF. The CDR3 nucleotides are TGTGCCAGCAGCTTGCAATCAGGGGGCTTGGCAGATACGCAGTATTTT.

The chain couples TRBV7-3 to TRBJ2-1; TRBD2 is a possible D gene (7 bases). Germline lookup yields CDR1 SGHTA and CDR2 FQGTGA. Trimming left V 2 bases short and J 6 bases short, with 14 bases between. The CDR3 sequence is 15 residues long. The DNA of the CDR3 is TGTGCCAGCAGCTTATACAGGGAGGGCCCCAATGAGCAGTTCTTC. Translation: CASSLYREGPNEQFF.

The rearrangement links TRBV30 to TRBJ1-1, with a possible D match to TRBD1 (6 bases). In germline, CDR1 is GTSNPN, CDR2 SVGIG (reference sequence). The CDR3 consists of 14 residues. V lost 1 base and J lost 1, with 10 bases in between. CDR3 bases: TGTGCCTGGAGTGGAGGGGGTAAGAACACTGAAGCTTTCTTT. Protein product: CAWSGGGKNTEAFF.

The CDR3: CAISEYVGSTDTQYF. Written as DNA, the CDR3 is TGTGCCATCAGTGAGTACGTCGGGAGCACAGATACGCAGTATTTT. The V gene is TRBV10-3, the J gene TRBJ2-3; D remains unclear. This CDR3 spans 15 amino acids. The V gene's germline CDR1 is ENHRY and CDR2 SYGVKD. V shed 1 base and J shed 0 bases, with 8 bases lying between them.

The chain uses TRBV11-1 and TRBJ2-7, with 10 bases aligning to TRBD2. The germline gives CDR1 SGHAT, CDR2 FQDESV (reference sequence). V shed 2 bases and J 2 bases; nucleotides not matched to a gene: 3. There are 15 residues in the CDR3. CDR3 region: CASSLTTSGTYEQYF. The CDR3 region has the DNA TGTGCCAGCAGCTTAACCACTAGCGGGACCTACGAGCAGTACTTC.

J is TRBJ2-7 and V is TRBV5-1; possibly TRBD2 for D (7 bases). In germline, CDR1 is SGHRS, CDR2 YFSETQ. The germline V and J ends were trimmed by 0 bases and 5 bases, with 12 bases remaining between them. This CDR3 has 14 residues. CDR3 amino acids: CASSLEGGRDEQYF. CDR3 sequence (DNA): TGCGCCAGCAGCTTGGAGGGGGGGCGCGACGAGCAGTACTTC.

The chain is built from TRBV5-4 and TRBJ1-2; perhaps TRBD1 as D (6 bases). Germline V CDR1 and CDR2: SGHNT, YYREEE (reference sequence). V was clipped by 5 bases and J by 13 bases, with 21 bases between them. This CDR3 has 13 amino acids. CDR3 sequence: CASSLQGSLRSTF. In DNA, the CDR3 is TGTGCCAGCAGTCTGCAGGGGTCCCTGAGAAGCACCTTC.

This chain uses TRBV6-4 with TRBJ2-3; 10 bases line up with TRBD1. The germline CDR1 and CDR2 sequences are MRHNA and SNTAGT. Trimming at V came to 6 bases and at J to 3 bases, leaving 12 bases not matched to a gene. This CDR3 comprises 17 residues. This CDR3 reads CASRSKTGGSSTDTQYF. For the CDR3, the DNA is TGTGCCAGCAGGTCAAAGACAGGGGGCTCCTCGACAGATACGCAGTATTTT.

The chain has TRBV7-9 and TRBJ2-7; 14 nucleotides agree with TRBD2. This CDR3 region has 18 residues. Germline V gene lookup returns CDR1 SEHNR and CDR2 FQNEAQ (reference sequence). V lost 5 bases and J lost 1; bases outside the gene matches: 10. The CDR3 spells CASSLSGTSGRRSYEQYF. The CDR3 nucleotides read TGTGCCAGCAGCCTTTCCGGGACTAGCGGGAGAAGGTCCTACGAGCAGTACTTC.

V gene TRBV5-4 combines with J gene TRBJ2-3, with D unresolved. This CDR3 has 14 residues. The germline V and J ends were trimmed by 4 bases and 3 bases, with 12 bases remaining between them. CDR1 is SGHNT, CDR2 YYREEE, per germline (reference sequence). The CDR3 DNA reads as TGTGCCAGCAGCAGCCTAGTACAAACAGATACGCAGTATTTT. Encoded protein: CASSSLVQTDTQYF.

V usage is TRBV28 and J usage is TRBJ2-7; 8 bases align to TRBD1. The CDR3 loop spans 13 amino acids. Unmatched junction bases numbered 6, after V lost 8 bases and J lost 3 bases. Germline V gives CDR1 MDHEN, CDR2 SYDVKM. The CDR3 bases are TGTGCCAGCGGACCAGGGGGCATCTACGAGCAGTACTTC. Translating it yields CASGPGGIYEQYF.